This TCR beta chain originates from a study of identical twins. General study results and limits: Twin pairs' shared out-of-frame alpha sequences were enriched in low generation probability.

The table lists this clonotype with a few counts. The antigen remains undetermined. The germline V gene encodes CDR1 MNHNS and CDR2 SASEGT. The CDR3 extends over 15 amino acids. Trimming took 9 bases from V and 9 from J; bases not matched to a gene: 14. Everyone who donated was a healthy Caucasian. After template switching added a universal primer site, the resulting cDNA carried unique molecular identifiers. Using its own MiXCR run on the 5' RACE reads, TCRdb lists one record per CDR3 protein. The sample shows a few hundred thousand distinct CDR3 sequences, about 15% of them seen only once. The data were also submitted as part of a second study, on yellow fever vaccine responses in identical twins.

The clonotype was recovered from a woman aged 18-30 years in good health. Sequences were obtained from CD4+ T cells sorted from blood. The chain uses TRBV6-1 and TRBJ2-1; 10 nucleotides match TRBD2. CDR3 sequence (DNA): TGTGCCAGTAGGGTCTCTAGCGGGGGACGAGGTGAGCAGTTCTTC. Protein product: CASRVSSGGRGEQFF.